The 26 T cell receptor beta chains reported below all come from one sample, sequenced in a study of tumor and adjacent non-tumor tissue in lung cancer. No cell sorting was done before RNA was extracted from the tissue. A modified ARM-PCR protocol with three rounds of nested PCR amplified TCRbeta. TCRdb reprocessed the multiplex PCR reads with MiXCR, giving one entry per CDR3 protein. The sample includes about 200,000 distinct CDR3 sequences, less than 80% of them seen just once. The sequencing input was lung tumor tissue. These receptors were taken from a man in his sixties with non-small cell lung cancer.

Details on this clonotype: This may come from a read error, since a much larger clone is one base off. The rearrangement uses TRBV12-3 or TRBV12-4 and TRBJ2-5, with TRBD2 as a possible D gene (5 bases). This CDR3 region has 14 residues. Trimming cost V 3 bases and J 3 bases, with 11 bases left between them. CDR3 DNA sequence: TGTGCCAGCAGTTTTCGGCTGGGAGAAGAGACCCAGTACTTC. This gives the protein CASSFRLGEETQYF.

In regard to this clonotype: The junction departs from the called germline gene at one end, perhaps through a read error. The CDR3 spells CNVRDAIGPDTQDF. CDR3 nucleotide sequence: TGCAATGTTAGAGATGCGATAGGCCCAGATACGCAGGATTTT. The gene calls are TRBV20-1 and TRBJ2-3; D call uncertain. From germline, CDR1 is DFQATT and CDR2 SNEGSKA (reference sequence). The CDR3 spans 14 residues.

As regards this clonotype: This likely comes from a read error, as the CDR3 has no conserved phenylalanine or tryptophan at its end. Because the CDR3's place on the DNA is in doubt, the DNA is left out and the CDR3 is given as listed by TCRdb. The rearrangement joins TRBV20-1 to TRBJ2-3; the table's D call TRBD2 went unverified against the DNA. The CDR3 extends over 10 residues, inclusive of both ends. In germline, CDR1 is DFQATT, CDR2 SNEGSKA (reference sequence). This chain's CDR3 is CSARAGRPGY.

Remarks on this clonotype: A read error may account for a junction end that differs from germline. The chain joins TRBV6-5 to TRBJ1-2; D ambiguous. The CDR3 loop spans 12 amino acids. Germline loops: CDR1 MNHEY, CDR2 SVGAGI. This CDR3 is CASSRSNYVYTF. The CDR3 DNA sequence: TGTGCCAGCAGCAGGTCTAACTATGTCTACACCTTC.

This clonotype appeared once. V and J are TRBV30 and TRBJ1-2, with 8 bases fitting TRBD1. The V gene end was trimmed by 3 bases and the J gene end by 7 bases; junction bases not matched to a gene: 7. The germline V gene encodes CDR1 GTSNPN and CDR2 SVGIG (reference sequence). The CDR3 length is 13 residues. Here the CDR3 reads CAWRAQGAGGYTF. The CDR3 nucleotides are TGTGCCTGGAGGGCGCAGGGGGCAGGTGGCTACACCTTC.

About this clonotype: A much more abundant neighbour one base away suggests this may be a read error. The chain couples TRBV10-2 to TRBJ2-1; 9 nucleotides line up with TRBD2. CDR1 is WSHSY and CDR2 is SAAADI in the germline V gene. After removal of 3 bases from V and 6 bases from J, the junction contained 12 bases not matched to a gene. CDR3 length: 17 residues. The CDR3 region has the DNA TGCGCCAGCAGTGACCTGTTTAGCGGGGGAGGGCCCAATGAGCAGTTCTTC. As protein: CASSDLFSGGGPNEQFF.

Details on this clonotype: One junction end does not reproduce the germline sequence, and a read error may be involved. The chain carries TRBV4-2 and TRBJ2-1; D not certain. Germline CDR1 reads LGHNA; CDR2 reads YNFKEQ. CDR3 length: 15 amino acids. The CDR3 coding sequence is TGTGTCAGCAGCCAAGATAGAGGAGACTACAATGAGCAGTTCTTC. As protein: CVSSQDRGDYNEQFF.

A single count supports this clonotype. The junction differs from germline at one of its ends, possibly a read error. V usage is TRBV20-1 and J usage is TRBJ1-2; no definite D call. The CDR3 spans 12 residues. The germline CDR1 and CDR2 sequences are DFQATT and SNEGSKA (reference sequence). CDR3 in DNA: TGCAGTGCTACCCCTGGGAACTATAGCTACACCTTC. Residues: CSATPGNYSYTF.

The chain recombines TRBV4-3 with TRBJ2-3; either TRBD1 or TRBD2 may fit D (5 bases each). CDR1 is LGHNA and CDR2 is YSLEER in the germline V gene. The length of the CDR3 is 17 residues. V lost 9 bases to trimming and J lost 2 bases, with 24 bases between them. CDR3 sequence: CARSSQDGGGSTDTQYF. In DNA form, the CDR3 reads TGCGCCAGGAGCTCCCAAGATGGGGGTGGCTCCACAGATACGCAGTATTTT.

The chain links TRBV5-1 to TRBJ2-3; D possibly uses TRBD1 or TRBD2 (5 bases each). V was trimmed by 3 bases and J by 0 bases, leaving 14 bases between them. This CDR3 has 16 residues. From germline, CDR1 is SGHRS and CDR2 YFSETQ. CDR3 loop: CASSSGPLGSTDTQYF. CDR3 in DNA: TGCGCCAGCAGCTCGGGACCGCTCGGTAGCACAGATACGCAGTATTTT.

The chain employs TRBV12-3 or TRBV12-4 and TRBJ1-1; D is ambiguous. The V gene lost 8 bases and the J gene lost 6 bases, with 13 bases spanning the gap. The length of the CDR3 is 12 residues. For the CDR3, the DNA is TGTGCCAGCTCCATGGGAGACTCTGAAGCTTTCTTT. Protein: CASSMGDSEAFF.

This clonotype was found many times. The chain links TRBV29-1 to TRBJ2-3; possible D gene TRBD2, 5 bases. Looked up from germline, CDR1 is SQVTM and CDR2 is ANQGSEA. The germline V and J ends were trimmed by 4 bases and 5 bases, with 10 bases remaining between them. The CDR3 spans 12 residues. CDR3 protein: CSVVEGLDTQYF. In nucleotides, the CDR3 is TGCAGCGTTGTAGAGGGTTTAGATACGCAGTATTTT.

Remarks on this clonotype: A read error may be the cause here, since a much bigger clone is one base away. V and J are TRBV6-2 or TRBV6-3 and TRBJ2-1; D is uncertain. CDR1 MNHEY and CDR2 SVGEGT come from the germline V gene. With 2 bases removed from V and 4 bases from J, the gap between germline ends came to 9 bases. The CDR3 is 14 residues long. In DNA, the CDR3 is TGTGCCAGCAGTTACGGTATCAATTACAATGAGCAGTTCTTC. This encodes CASSYGINYNEQFF.

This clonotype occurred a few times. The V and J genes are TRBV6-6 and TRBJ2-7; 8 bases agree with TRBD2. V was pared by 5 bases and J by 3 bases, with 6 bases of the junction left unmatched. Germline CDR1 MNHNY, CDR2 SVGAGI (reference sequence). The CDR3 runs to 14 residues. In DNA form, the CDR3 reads TGTGCCAGCAGTCCGGGGACTAGAGACTACGAGCAGTACTTC. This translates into CASSPGTRDYEQYF.

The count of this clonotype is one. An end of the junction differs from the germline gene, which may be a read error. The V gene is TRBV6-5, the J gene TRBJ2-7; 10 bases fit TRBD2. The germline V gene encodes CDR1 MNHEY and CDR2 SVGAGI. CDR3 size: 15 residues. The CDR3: CARSYLAGVSYEHYF. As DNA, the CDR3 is TGTGCCAGGAGTTACCTAGCGGGAGTCTCCTACGAGCATTACTTC.

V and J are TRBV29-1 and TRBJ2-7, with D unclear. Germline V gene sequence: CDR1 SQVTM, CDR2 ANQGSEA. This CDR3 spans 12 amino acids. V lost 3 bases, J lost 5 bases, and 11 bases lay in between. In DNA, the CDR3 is TGCAGCGTTGAGCTGGGATCCCACGAGCAGTACTTC. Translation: CSVELGSHEQYF.

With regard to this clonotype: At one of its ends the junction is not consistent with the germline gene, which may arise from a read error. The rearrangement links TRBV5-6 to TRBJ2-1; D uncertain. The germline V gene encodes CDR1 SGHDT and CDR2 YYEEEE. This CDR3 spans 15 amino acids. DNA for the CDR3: TGTGCCAGCAGCTCAGCCTTGATTTCGTACAATGAGCAATTCTTC. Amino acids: CASSSALISYNEQFF.

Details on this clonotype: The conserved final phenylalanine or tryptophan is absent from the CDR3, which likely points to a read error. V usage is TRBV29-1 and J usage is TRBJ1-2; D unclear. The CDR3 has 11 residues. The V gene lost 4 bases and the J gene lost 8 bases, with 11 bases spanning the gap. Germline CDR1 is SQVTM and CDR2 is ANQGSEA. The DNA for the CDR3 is TGCAGCGTTGGAGGCATGAGGGGCTACACCTTA. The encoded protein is CSVGGMRGYTL.

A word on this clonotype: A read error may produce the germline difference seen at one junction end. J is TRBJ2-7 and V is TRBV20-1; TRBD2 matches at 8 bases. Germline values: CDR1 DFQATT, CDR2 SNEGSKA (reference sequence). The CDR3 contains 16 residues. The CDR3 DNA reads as TGCAGTGTTAGAGGGGGGCTGGCGGGAGGTCCCCACGAGCAGTACTTC. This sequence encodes CSVRGGLAGGPHEQYF.

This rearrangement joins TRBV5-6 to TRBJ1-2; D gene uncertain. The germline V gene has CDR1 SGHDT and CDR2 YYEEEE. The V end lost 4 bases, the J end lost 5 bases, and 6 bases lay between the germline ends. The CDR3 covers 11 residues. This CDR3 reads CASSLIYGYTF. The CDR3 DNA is TGTGCCAGCAGCCTGATATATGGCTACACCTTC. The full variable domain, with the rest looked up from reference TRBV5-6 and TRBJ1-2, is DAGVTQSPTHLIKTRGQQVTLRCSPKSGHDTVSWYQQALGQGPQFIFQYYEEEERQRGNFPDRFSGHQFPNYSSELNVNALLLGDSALYLCASSLIYGYTFGSGTRLTVV.

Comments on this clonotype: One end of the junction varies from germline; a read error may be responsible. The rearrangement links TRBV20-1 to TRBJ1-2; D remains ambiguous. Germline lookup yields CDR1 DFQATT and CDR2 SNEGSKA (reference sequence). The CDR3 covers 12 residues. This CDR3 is CSANSTDYDYTF. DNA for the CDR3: TGCAGTGCTAATTCTACTGACTATGACTACACCTTC.

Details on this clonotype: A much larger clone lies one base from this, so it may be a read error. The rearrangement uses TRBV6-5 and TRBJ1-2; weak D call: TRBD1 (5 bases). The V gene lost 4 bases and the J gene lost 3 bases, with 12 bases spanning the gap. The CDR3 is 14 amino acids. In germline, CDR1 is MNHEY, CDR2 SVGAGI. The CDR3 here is CASSSQGRYYGYTF. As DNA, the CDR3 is TGTGCCAGCAGTTCCCAGGGACGATACTATGGCTACACCTTC.

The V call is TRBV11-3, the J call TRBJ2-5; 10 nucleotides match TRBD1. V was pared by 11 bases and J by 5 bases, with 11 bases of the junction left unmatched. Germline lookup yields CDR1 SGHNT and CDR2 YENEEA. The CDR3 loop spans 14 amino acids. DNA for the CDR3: TGTGCCTGTAGGCTGACAGGGGGCTTGGAGACCCAGTACTTC. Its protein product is CACRLTGGLETQYF.

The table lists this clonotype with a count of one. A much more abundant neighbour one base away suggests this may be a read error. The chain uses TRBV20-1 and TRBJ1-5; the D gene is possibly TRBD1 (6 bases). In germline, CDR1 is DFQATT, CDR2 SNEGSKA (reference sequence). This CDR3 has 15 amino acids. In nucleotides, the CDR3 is TGCAGTACTAGAACGGGGGCGGAGGGGCTACAGCCCCAGCATTTT. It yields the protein CSTRTGAEGLQPQHF.

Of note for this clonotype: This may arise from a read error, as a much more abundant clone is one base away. The CDR3 region is CSLRDRIKNIQYF. Here the CDR3 DNA reads TGCAGCCTCCGGGACAGGATCAAAAACATTCAGTACTTC. The chain couples TRBV29-1 to TRBJ2-4; 8 bases match TRBD1. The CDR3 sequence is 13 residues long. The V segment lost 8 bases and the J segment 3 bases; nucleotides outside the gene matches: 6. Looked up from germline, CDR1 is SQVTM and CDR2 is ANQGSEA.

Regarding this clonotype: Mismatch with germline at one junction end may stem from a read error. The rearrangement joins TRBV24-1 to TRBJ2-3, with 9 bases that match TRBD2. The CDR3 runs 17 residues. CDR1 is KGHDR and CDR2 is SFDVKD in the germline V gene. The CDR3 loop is CATSDRRNSGSPDMQYF. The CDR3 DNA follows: TGTGCCACCAGTGACCGGAGGAATAGCGGGAGTCCGGATATGCAGTATTTT.